The 4 T cell receptor beta chains presented below share a single source sample, sequenced in a study of siplizumab effects on memory and regulatory T cells. Method: immunoSEQ multiplex PCR; TCRdb's copy keeps in-frame clones and lacks some. The sample records fewer than 100,000 clones, 95% being singletons. The sample taken for sequencing was CD8+ T cells sorted from blood. The source is a human donor in good health.

The chain has TRBV5-5 and TRBJ2-3, with D possibly being TRBD1 or TRBD2 (5 bases each). Germline V gives CDR1 SGHKS, CDR2 YYEKEE (reference sequence). This CDR3 contains 16 residues. Trimming left V 3 bases short and J 4 bases short, with 18 bases between. CDR3 nucleotide sequence: TGTGCCAGCAGCTCTCCTAGGGGAGTTCAAGCAGATACGCAGTATTTT. It codes for CASSSPRGVQADTQYF.

The CDR3 here is CASSLVVPDHYEQYF. CDR3 coding DNA: TGCGCCAGCAGCTTGGTGGTGCCGGACCACTACGAGCAGTACTTC. This sequence joins TRBV5-1 and TRBJ2-7, with D uncertain. The ends were cut back, 0 bases at V and 3 bases at J, with 13 bases in the middle. The CDR3 runs to 15 residues. CDR1 and CDR2 from the germline V gene are SGHRS and YFSETQ.

The sample holds one count of this clone. This chain uses TRBV5-1 with TRBJ2-1, with no clear D. V gave up 0 bases and J gave up 2 bases, with 12 bases separating them. Per the germline V gene, CDR1 is SGHRS and CDR2 is YFSETQ. The CDR3 loop spans 16 amino acids. This CDR3 reads CASSLVGAPPYNEQFF. The CDR3 region has the DNA TGCGCCAGCAGCTTGGTAGGCGCCCCTCCCTACAATGAGCAGTTCTTC.

The CDR3 reads CASSQDQQREVDEQFF. CDR3 bases: TGCGCCAGCAGCCAAGATCAACAACGGGAGGTCGATGAGCAGTTCTTC. This chain uses TRBV4-1 with TRBJ2-1, with 7 nucleotides matching TRBD2. The germline V gene has CDR1 MGHRA and CDR2 YSYEKL. The CDR3 sequence is 16 residues long. J was trimmed by 8 bases and V by 0 bases; bases with no gene match: 10.